This is a list of T cell receptor beta chains from one sample in a study of T cell repertoires in cytomegalovirus infection. From the reads, TCRdb called clonotypes with MiXCR, one entry per CDR3 protein. Here the sample spans some 400,000 distinct CDR3 sequences, 18% being singletons. Sequenced material: PBMCs. Source of these receptors: a human donor in good health (CMV status not recorded). Some clones in this sample may be carry-over from other donors' samples. The CDR3 runs from the conserved cysteine through the conserved F or W. D genes are given only for firm matches. The size of a clone is reported for some rows only, either as once, few or many, or as a class for expanded clones.

>-|TRBV7-2|many|TRBJ2-7
TGTGCCAGCAGCCGCCTGACTCCCAACTACGAGCAGTACTTC
CASSRLTPNYEQYF
>-|TRBV5-5|-|TRBJ2-1
TGTGCCAGCAGCTCTTGGTCCGACAGTGATGAGCAGTTCTTC
CASSSWSDSDEQFF
>-|TRBV10-3|few|TRBJ1-2
TGTGCCATCGGGGAGGACGGGGCTAACTATGGCTACACCTTC
CAIGEDGANYGYTF
>-|TRBV6-2/TRBV6-3|few|TRBJ2-5
TGTGCCAGCAGCCGCCGCGGGGACATCGGGGCCTCACGGCAGTACTTC
CASSRRGDIGASRQYF
>TRBD2|TRBV5-1|-|TRBJ2-1
TGCGCCAGCAGCCCGGGACTAGCGGGGCAGCTTGAGCAGTTCTTC
CASSPGLAGQLEQFF
>-|TRBV7-2|few|TRBJ1-5
TGTGCCAGCAGCTTAGTGACAGCAAATCAGCCCCAGCATTTT
CASSLVTANQPQHF
>-|TRBV19|-|TRBJ1-1
TGTGCCAGTAGCACCCGGGCCTCGAACACTGAAGCTTTCTTT
CASSTRASNTEAFF
>-|TRBV4-2|many|TRBJ1-1
TGTGCCAGCAGCCAAGAAAGGGCCATGAACACTGAAGCTTTCTTT
CASSQERAMNTEAFF
>-|TRBV7-2|few|TRBJ1-5
TGTGCCAGCACCACAGCCAATCAGCCCCAGCATTTT
CASTTANQPQHF
>TRBD2|TRBV19|-|TRBJ2-3
TGTGCCAGTAGGGGAGGACTAGCGGTCACAGATACGCAGTATTTT
CASRGGLAVTDTQYF
>TRBD1|TRBV3-1|few|TRBJ1-1
TGTGCCAGCAGCCCAAGGGACAGAGTCAATGAAGCTTTCTTT
CASSPRDRVNEAFF
>TRBD1|TRBV10-3|-|TRBJ2-7
TGTGCCATCAGTTTAACAGGGGGCGCCCCTATAGAGCAGTACTTC
CAISLTGGAPIEQYF
>-|TRBV7-2|few|TRBJ2-5
TGTGCCAGCAGCCCGACCCTAAGCCCAGGTGGGGAGACCCAGTACTTC
CASSPTLSPGGETQYF
>-|TRBV5-6|-|TRBJ2-5
TGTGCCAGCAGCTGGCGACAGATTAAAGAGACCCAGTACTTC
CASSWRQIKETQYF
>-|TRBV6-5|few|TRBJ2-7
TGTGCCAGCAGAGCATCGACTGCCTACGAGCAGTACTTC
CASRASTAYEQYF
>-|TRBV7-6|many|TRBJ1-1
TGTGCCAGCAGCTTAGGTTTCGGATCTGAAGCTTTCTTT
CASSLGFGSEAFF
>TRBD1|TRBV19|-|TRBJ1-1
TGTGCCAGCTTCGCCCGGGACAGGGTTGGGAGCACTGAAGCTTTCTTT
CASFARDRVGSTEAFF
>-|TRBV7-2|many|TRBJ2-3
TGTGCCAGCAGCCTCCCGTGGACCACAGATACACACGATCCCCCAGATACGCAGTATTTT
CASSLPWTTDTHDPPDTQYF
>-|TRBV12-3/TRBV12-4|many|TRBJ1-1
TGTGCCAGCAGTTGGGACACTAACACTGAAGCTTTCTTT
CASSWDTNTEAFF
>TRBD2|TRBV12-3/TRBV12-4|many|TRBJ2-1
TGTGCCAGCAGTGGTAGCGGGACCTACAATGAGCAGTTCTTC
CASSGSGTYNEQFF
>TRBD2|TRBV6-6|-|TRBJ2-3
TGTGCCAGCAGTCGGGAGGGGGGAGCCAGCACAGATACGCAGTATTTT
CASSREGGASTDTQYF
>TRBD1|TRBV7-8|many|TRBJ1-4
TGTGCCAGCAGCCCCCGGGACAGGGGATATGAAAAACTGTTTTTT
CASSPRDRGYEKLFF
>-|TRBV28|few|TRBJ1-2
TGTGCCAGCAGCCCACAGGCCTATGGCTACACCTTC
CASSPQAYGYTF
>-|TRBV24-1|few|TRBJ2-2
TGTGCCACCAGTGAGGTCGCTCGCGGGGAGCTGTTTTTT
CATSEVARGELFF
>-|TRBV20-1|many|TRBJ2-3
TGCAGTGCCGGCGACAGTATAACAGATACGCAGTATTTT
CSAGDSITDTQYF
>-|TRBV20-1|few|TRBJ2-3
TGCAGTGCTGTCCCCCCGGGACACCGGGCAGATACGCAGTATTTT
CSAVPPGHRADTQYF
>TRBD2|TRBV11-2|few|TRBJ2-4
TGTGCCAGCAGCCCTCCTAGCGGGAGGGGGGACATTCAGTACTTC
CASSPPSGRGDIQYF
>TRBD2|TRBV28|few|TRBJ2-5
TGTGCCAGCAGCCCCCACACGGGGGGGCAAGAGACCCAGTACTTC
CASSPHTGGQETQYF
>-|TRBV2|-|TRBJ1-2
TGTGCCAGCAGGGGGGTGCGCTCTCTCTTGGGCTACACCTTC
CASRGVRSLLGYTF
>TRBD2|TRBV7-2|many|TRBJ2-6
TGTGCCAGCAGCAAGTCACTAGCGGGAGCGGCTGGGGCCAACGTCCTGACTTTC
CASSKSLAGAAGANVLTF
>TRBD1|TRBV2|few|TRBJ1-4
TGTGCCAGCAGTGAAATCGGGACAGATGAAAAACTGTTTTTT
CASSEIGTDEKLFF
>-|TRBV5-6|many|TRBJ2-6
TGTGCCAGCAGCTCTGAGGGGATTTGGCTCTCTGGGGCCAACGTCCTGACTTTC
CASSSEGIWLSGANVLTF
>TRBD1|TRBV2|-|TRBJ1-2
TGTGCCAGCAGTGGGGACAGGGGAGGCTACACCTTC
CASSGDRGGYTF
>-|TRBV6-4|-|TRBJ2-2
TGTGCCAGCAGTGACAGGGACACCGGGGAGCTGTTTTTT
CASSDRDTGELFF
>TRBD1|TRBV10-3|-|TRBJ2-5
TGTGCCATCTCCCTTGACAGGGCACCCTCGGAGACCCAGTACTTC
CAISLDRAPSETQYF
>-|TRBV27|-|TRBJ1-1
TGTGCCAGCATCCGATTCGCGGGGGGGAGTGAAGCTTTCTTT
CASIRFAGGSEAFF
>-|TRBV7-2|many|TRBJ1-1
TGTGCCAGCATCCCGGGGGGGAGTAACACTGAAGCTTTCTTT
CASIPGGSNTEAFF
>-|TRBV20-1|many|TRBJ2-7
TGCAGTGCTAGAGATCGAAGACTAACCCTCCACGAGCAGTACTTC
CSARDRRLTLHEQYF
>TRBD2|TRBV20-1|few|TRBJ2-3
TGCAGTGCGAGGGGACTAGATCCAGATACGCAGTATTTT
CSARGLDPDTQYF
>-|TRBV30|-|TRBJ2-3
TGTGCCTGGAGTGTCGGTAGCGGTACTAGCACAGATACGCAGTATTTT
CAWSVGSGTSTDTQYF
>-|TRBV7-2|many|TRBJ1-1
TGTGCCAGCAGCCCGAGGTGGGGGGACACTGAAGCTTTCTTT
CASSPRWGDTEAFF
>-|TRBV29-1|few|TRBJ1-4
TGCAGCGTTGCCGCCGGACCGGGACCGCTTGAAAAACTGTTTTTT
CSVAAGPGPLEKLFF
>TRBD2|TRBV2|many|TRBJ2-1
TGTGCCAGCAGTGAAGAACAGATGGGGCTAGCGGCCAATGAGCAGTTCTTC
CASSEEQMGLAANEQFF
>-|TRBV19|-|TRBJ2-2
TGTGCCAGTGCAGTGGTCGGGGAGCTGTTTTTT
CASAVVGELFF
>TRBD2|TRBV5-1|-|TRBJ2-5
TGCGCCAGCAGCTTGGAGCGGGGGGAAGAGACCCAGTACTTC
CASSLERGEETQYF
>-|TRBV7-2|many|TRBJ2-7
TGTGCCAGCAGCTCATCCATAGCGAGACCTGCCTACGAGCAGTACTTC
CASSSSIARPAYEQYF
>-|TRBV6-6|few|TRBJ1-3
TGTGCCATCACAGGGTCAGAGGGAAACACCATATATTTT
CAITGSEGNTIYF
>-|TRBV7-6|many|TRBJ1-1
TGTGCCAGCAGCTTAGATATGGCCGGGGGGCGCAGGACTGAAGCTTTCTTT
CASSLDMAGGRRTEAFF
>TRBD2|TRBV11-3|many|TRBJ2-5
TGTGCCAGCAGCACCGGGACTAGCGGGGGACAAGAGACCCAGTACTTC
CASSTGTSGGQETQYF
>TRBD2|TRBV7-2|many|TRBJ2-1
TGTGCCAGCAGCTTATCGGGCGGCGGGAGTAGGAATGAGCAGTTCTTC
CASSLSGGGSRNEQFF
>TRBD1|TRBV19|-|TRBJ1-6
TGTGCCAGTAGTATGGACAGGGGGTCCAATTCACCCCTCCACTTT
CASSMDRGSNSPLHF
>-|TRBV7-8|many|TRBJ1-1
TGTGCCAGCAGCTACCAGGTGGGCAGCACTGAAGCTTTCTTT
CASSYQVGSTEAFF
>TRBD1|TRBV28|few|TRBJ1-2
TGTGCCAGCAGTTTTACAGGGGTGTATGGCTACACCTTC
CASSFTGVYGYTF
>-|TRBV5-1|once|TRBJ2-2
TGCGCCAGCAGTTCGGTGAGCGGTACGAACACCGGGGAGCTGTTTTTT
CASSSVSGTNTGELFF